Below, 11 T cell receptor beta chains from the same sample are listed, as sequenced in a study of blood T cell repertoires in COVID-19 (TCRdb year 2020). Library prep was done by the immunoSEQ multiplex PCR assay. As stored in TCRdb, this immuneACCESS dataset retains in-frame rearrangements with V and J assigned. A fraction of the clones does not appear; measured against another copy, unresolved V genes explain less than half of the discrepancy, and the remainder lacks a known reason. The sample data list 200,000 to 250,000 clones, and approximately 75% of these were observed just once. The ten most abundant clones make up roughly 8.7% of the sample. Sequenced input: PBMCs or T cells enriched from blood (not recorded which). These receptors all come from a middle-aged man who had recovered from COVID-19.

V is TRBV10-3 and J is TRBJ2-1; D possibly corresponds to TRBD1 (6 bases). Germline V lookup: CDR1 ENHRY, CDR2 SYGVKD. The CDR3 covers 14 residues. V lost 8 bases and J lost 5, with 16 bases in between. The CDR3 is CAIATGFGNNEQFF. For the CDR3, the DNA is TGTGCCATCGCTACAGGGTTCGGGAACAATGAGCAGTTCTTC.

The gene calls are TRBV20-1 and TRBJ1-1; a possible D gene is TRBD1 (5 bases). The CDR3 consists of 10 residues. V lost 5 bases and J lost 11, with 12 bases in between. Germline-derived CDR1 and CDR2 are DFQATT and SNEGSKA (reference sequence). CDR3: CSAAGTGAFF. The CDR3 nucleotides are TGCAGTGCTGCCGGGACTGGGGCTTTCTTT.

The chain joins TRBV5-4 to TRBJ2-7, with TRBD1 identical over 7 bases. Trimming took 2 bases from V and 2 from J; bases not matched to a gene: 1. This CDR3 has 13 amino acids. Per the germline V gene, CDR1 is SGHNT and CDR2 is YYREEE (reference sequence). The CDR3 loop is CASSFQGAYEQYF. The CDR3, as DNA: TGTGCCAGCAGCTTTCAGGGGGCCTACGAGCAGTACTTC. Variable domain in full (rest from reference TRBV5-4 and TRBJ2-7): ETGVTQSPTHLIKTRGQQVTLRCSSQSGHNTVSWYQQALGQGPQFIFQYYREEENGRGNFPPRFSGLQFPNYSSELNVNALELDDSALYLCASSFQGAYEQYFGPGTRLTVT.

The V call is TRBV23-1, the J call TRBJ1-1; D is undetermined. TRBV23-1 is flagged as an ORF with uncertain function. The CDR3 is 14 residues long. Between the trimmed V and J ends, which lost 1 base and 1 base, there was a span of 7 bases. The CDR3 loop reads CASSQYRQNTEAFF. The CDR3 nucleotides are TGCGCCAGCAGTCAATACAGACAGAACACTGAAGCTTTCTTT.

The chain employs TRBV7-9 and TRBJ1-1, with TRBD1 identical over 8 bases. The ends lost 0 bases at V and 4 bases at J; junction bases unmatched: 10. Germline V gives CDR1 SEHNR, CDR2 FQNEAQ (reference sequence). This CDR3 has 17 amino acids. The CDR3 DNA follows: TGTGCCAGCAGCTTAGCGCTTACAGGGGGATCCGGCACTGAAGCTTTCTTT. It yields the protein CASSLALTGGSGTEAFF.

Regarding this clone: Other DNA variants within this sample encode the same CDR3. This chain links TRBV10-3 with TRBJ1-1; TRBD1 aligns across 7 bases. The V gene end was trimmed by 2 bases and the J gene end by 2 bases; junction bases not matched to a gene: 5. The CDR3 runs 15 residues. Germline assignment: CDR1 ENHRY and CDR2 SYGVKD. The CDR3 is CAISEPGQLNTEAFF. The CDR3 DNA sequence: TGTGCCATCAGTGAGCCGGGACAGCTAAACACTGAAGCTTTCTTT.

V is TRBV2 and J is TRBJ1-2; no firm D call. Trimming pared 7 bases from V and 8 bases from J, leaving 14 bases between. The CDR3 extends over 12 amino acids. From germline, CDR1 is SNHLY and CDR2 FYNNEI. The CDR3 is CASMGPSKGYTF. The CDR3 DNA sequence: TGTGCCAGCATGGGCCCCTCAAAGGGCTACACCTTC.

The chain carries TRBV29-1 and TRBJ1-2, with a tentative D call TRBD1 (6 bases). V lost 4 bases to trimming and J lost 2 bases, with 8 bases between them. CDR1 SQVTM and CDR2 ANQGSEA come from the germline V gene. The CDR3 runs to 12 residues. In DNA form, the CDR3 reads TGCAGCGTTGGCGGGGGCAACTATGGCTACACCTTC. Translating it yields CSVGGGNYGYTF.

This clone was observed a few times. The chain combines TRBV11-2 with TRBJ2-2; D not resolved. The V gene lost 4 bases and the J gene lost 2 bases, with 11 bases spanning the gap. The CDR3 sequence is 15 residues long. CDR1 is SGHAT, CDR2 FQNNGV, per germline. The CDR3: CASSSVGRNTGELFF. The CDR3 DNA is TGTGCCAGCAGCTCTGTGGGCAGAAACACCGGGGAGCTGTTTTTT.

The J gene is TRBJ1-1, the V gene TRBV7-9; D perhaps matches TRBD1 (6 bases). CDR3 size: 15 residues. CDR1 and CDR2 (germline): SEHNR, FQNEAQ (reference sequence). The V and J ends lost 5 bases and 4 bases respectively, with 17 bases between them. CDR3 region: CASSRGTGYGTEAFF. The CDR3 DNA follows: TGTGCCAGCAGCCGCGGTACAGGGTATGGCACTGAAGCTTTCTTT.

The CDR3 DNA reads TGTGCCAGCTCACCCACGGACAGCATCTATGGCTACACCTTC. This gives the protein CASSPTDSIYGYTF. The chain carries TRBV18 and TRBJ1-2; tentative D call: TRBD1 (6 bases). V was pared by 3 bases and J by 4 bases, with 12 bases between. From germline, CDR1 is KGHSH and CDR2 LQKENI. The CDR3 length is 14 residues.